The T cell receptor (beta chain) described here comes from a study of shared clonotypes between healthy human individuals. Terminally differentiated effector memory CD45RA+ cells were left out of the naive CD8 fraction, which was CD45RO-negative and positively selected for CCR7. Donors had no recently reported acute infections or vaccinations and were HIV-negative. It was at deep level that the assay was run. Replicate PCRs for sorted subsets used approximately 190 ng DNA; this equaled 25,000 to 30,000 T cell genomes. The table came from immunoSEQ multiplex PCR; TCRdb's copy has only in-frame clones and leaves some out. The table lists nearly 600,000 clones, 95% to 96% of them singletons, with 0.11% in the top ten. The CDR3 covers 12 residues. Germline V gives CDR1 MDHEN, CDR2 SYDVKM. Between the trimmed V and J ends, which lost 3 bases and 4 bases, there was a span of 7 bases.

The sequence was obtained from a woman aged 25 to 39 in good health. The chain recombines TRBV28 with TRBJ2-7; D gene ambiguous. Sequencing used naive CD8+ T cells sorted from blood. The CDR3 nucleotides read TGTGCCAGCAGTTTTATCCAGTACGAGCAGTACTTC. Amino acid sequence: CASSFIQYEQYF.